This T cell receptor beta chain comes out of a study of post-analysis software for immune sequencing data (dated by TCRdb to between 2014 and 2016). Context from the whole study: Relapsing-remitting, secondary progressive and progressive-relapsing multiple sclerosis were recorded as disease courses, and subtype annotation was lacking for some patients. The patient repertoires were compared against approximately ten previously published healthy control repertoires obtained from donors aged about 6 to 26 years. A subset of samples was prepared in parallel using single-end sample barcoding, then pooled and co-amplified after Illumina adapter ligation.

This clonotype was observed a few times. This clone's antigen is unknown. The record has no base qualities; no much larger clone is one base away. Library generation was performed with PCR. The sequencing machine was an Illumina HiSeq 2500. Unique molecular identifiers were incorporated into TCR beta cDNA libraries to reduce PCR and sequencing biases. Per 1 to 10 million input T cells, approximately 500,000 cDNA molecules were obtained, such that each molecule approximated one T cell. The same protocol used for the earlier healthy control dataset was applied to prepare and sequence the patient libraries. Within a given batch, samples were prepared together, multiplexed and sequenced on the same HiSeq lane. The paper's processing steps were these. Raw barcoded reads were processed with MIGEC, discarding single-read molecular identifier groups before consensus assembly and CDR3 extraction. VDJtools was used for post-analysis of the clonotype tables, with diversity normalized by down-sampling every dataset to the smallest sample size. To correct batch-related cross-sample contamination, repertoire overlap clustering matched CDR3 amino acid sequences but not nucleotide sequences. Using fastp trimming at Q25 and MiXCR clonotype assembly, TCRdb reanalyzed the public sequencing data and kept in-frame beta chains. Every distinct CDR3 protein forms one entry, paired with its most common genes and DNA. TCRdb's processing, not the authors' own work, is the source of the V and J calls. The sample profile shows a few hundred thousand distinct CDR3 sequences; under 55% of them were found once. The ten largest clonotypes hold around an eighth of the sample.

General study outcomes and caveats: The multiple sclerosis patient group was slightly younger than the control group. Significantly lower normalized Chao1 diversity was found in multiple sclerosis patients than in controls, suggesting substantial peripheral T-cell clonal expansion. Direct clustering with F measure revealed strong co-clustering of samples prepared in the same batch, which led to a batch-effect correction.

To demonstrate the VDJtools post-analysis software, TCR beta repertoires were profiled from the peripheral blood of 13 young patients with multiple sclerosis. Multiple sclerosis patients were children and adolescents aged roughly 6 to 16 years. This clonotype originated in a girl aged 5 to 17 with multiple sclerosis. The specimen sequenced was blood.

The CDR3: CASSQEGGNGGETQYF. The nucleotide sequence is given as TGCGCCAGCAGCCAAGAAGGCGGAAACGGTGGAGAGACCCAGTACTTC. The chain is made from TRBV4-1 and TRBJ2-5; there is no confident call for the D gene. The CDR3 measures 16 amino acids from cysteine to phenylalanine. The retained sequence is limited to the CDR3, 48 bases, with the frame set at the first base. Per the germline V gene, MGHRA is the CDR1 and YSYEKL is the CDR2. The junction shows trimming of 0 bases on V and 4 bases on J, plus 15 bases between the germline ends.